This entry lists 2 T cell receptor beta chains sequenced from one sample in a study of T cells expressing NK-cell markers. TCRdb reprocessed the 5' RACE reads and keeps a single row for each CDR3 protein, giving no DNA. The table for this sample gives some 500,000 distinct CDR3 sequences. Sequencing was carried out using blood T cells: a sorted CD56 or NKG2C T cell subset, CD4+ or CD8+ T cells, or bulk PBMC T cells (not recorded which). Receptor source: a woman aged 50 to 65 in good health.

The chain recombines TRBV5-1 with TRBJ2-3; TCRdb indicates TRBD2, and absent DNA this call remains unverified. This CDR3 has 16 residues. CDR1 and CDR2 from the germline V gene are SGHRS and YFSETQ. The CDR3 sequence: CASSLSQTSGSGTQYF.

J is TRBJ2-4 and V is TRBV5-1; TCRdb reports TRBD2, a call that lacks DNA to check it against. The CDR3 totals 19 residues. Germline V gene sequence: CDR1 SGHRS, CDR2 YFSETQ. CDR3 sequence reads: CASSPASGRAYPSKNIQYF.